The 14 T cell receptor beta chains in this list originate from one sample, sequenced in a study of type 1 regulatory T cells. These receptors' antigens are unknown. TCRdb independently ran MiXCR on the reads; one entry per CDR3 protein. The sample holds more than 50,000 distinct CDR3 sequences, 62% seen once. The material sequenced was cultured non-Tr1 T cells, either the whole culture or a sorted T cell fraction (not recorded which). The origin of the receptors is a human donor in good health.

The chain recombines TRBV7-2 with TRBJ2-5; TRBD1 agrees at 9 bases. The trim removed 2 bases at V and 8 bases at J, leaving 9 bases unmatched. The length of the CDR3 is 15 residues. Germline CDR1 SGHTA, CDR2 FQGNSA. This CDR3 is CASSLHLDRGPTQYF. CDR3 DNA: TGTGCCAGCAGCTTACACCTGGACAGGGGACCCACCCAGTACTTC.

The sample holds a few counts of this clonotype. The gene calls are TRBV29-1 and TRBJ1-1; 8 bases line up with TRBD1. There are 14 residues in the CDR3. V was pared by 5 bases and J by 0 bases, with 5 bases of the junction left unmatched. From germline, CDR1 is SQVTM and CDR2 ANQGSEA. The CDR3 DNA follows: TGCAGCGTTTCGCACAGGGGGATGAACACTGAAGCTTTCTTT. It is translated as CSVSHRGMNTEAFF.

This rearrangement joins TRBV20-1 to TRBJ2-2; 7 bases align to TRBD2. The CDR3 sequence is 17 residues long. After removal of 0 bases from V and 1 base from J, the junction contained 8 bases not matched to a gene. Germline assignment: CDR1 DFQATT and CDR2 SNEGSKA (reference sequence). The CDR3 loop reads CSARDNGGSRNTGELFF. CDR3 DNA sequence: TGCAGTGCTAGAGATAATGGCGGGAGCCGGAACACCGGGGAGCTGTTTTTT.

J is TRBJ1-5 and V is TRBV6-4; 8 bases agree with TRBD1. Germline V gives CDR1 MRHNA, CDR2 SNTAGT. J gave up 7 bases and V 6 bases, and 5 bases lay outside the gene matches. The CDR3 has 13 amino acids. CDR3 nucleotide sequence: TGTGCCAGCAGCGCGGACAGGGCCCAGCCCCAGCATTTT. Translating gives CASSADRAQPQHF.

The chain recombines TRBV5-1 with TRBJ2-3; TRBD2 might be the D (6 bases). Germline CDR1 SGHRS, CDR2 YFSETQ. CDR3 length: 16 residues. V was trimmed by 0 bases and J by 1 base, leaving 12 bases between them. The CDR3 DNA reads as TGCGCCAGCAGCTTGGGTCTCGGGGGAGGCACAGATACGCAGTATTTT. As protein: CASSLGLGGGTDTQYF.

The chain employs TRBV27 and TRBJ2-1, with no clear D. Trimming shortened V by 4 bases and J by 6 bases, and 13 bases separated the two germline ends. The germline V gene encodes CDR1 MNHEY and CDR2 SMNVEV (reference sequence). CDR3 length equals 14 residues. The CDR3 DNA reads TGTGCCAGCAGTTATTTGGGCCCGGGCAATGAGCAGTTCTTC. It encodes CASSYLGPGNEQFF.

In this sample, this clonotype turned up a few times. The chain combines TRBV18 with TRBJ2-1, with TRBD1 matching 8 bases. Per the germline V gene, CDR1 is KGHSH and CDR2 is LQKENI. This CDR3 is 16 amino acids long. V dropped 0 bases and J dropped 2; count of bases not matched to a gene: 3. In DNA form, the CDR3 reads TGTGCCAGCTCACCACCGGGGGACAGGACCTACAATGAGCAGTTCTTC. This codes for CASSPPGDRTYNEQFF.

This clonotype has only a few counts. The chain joins TRBV5-1 to TRBJ2-7, with 11 bases fitting TRBD1. Germline values: CDR1 SGHRS, CDR2 YFSETQ. The CDR3 length is 16 residues. V gave up 4 bases and J gave up 1 base; unmatched junction bases: 7. This CDR3 is CASSLQGQGVSYEQYF. The CDR3 DNA reads as TGCGCCAGCAGCCTACAGGGACAGGGGGTTTCCTACGAGCAGTACTTC.

This clonotype has just one count. The junction differs from germline at one of its ends, possibly a read error. The CDR3 sequence is CVSSPSTGNPQYF. CDR3 sequence (DNA): TGTGTCAGCAGCCCGTCGACAGGGAACCCCCAGTACTTC. V usage is TRBV13 and J usage is TRBJ2-5; 7 bases are shared with TRBD1. Per germline, CDR1 PRHDT and CDR2 FYEKMQ (reference sequence). This CDR3 is built from 13 residues.

The chain employs TRBV20-1 and TRBJ1-2; TRBD1 is a possible D gene (6 bases). The germline gives CDR1 DFQATT, CDR2 SNEGSKA (reference sequence). The V and J ends lost 5 bases and 1 base respectively, with 14 bases between them. This CDR3 spans 14 amino acids. CDR3 protein: CSAFNTGFNYGYTF. CDR3 nucleotide sequence: TGCAGTGCTTTTAATACAGGGTTTAACTATGGCTACACCTTC.

The chain's CDR3 is CATKQWTTNTGELFF. The CDR3 DNA reads as TGCGCCACCAAGCAATGGACAACGAACACCGGGGAGCTGTTTTTT. The chain is built from TRBV5-1 and TRBJ2-2; perhaps TRBD1 as D (5 bases). V lost 9 bases to trimming and J lost 0 bases, with 15 bases between them. The CDR3 has 15 amino acids. Per germline, CDR1 SGHRS and CDR2 YFSETQ.

Of note for this clonotype: An end of the junction differs from the germline gene, which may be a read error. This chain connects TRBV12-3 or TRBV12-4 to TRBJ1-1; no definite D call. The CDR3 spans 11 residues. CDR3 sequence (DNA): TGTTCCAGCAGTTTACAGTCAGGCGCTTTCTTT. As protein: CSSSLQSGAFF.

The gene calls are TRBV7-2 and TRBJ1-5; TRBD1 is a possible D gene (6 bases). V was cut by 4 bases and J by 4 bases, with 14 bases left in between. CDR1 and CDR2 (germline): SGHTA, FQGNSA. CDR3 length: 15 amino acids. The CDR3 spells CASSSGQSINQPQHF. The DNA of the CDR3 is TGTGCCAGCAGCTCCGGACAGTCAATTAATCAGCCCCAGCATTTT.

This chain joins TRBV24-1 and TRBJ2-1, with D perhaps being TRBD1 or TRBD2 (5 bases each). This CDR3 has 15 residues. V gave up 3 bases and J gave up 5 bases, with 13 bases separating them. Looked up from germline, CDR1 is KGHDR and CDR2 is SFDVKD. CDR3 in amino acids: CATSDTGRPNNEQFF. The CDR3 nucleotides read TGTGCCACCAGTGATACGGGACGTCCAAACAATGAGCAGTTCTTC.